This T cell receptor beta chain appears in the sequencing data of a study of blood T cell repertoires in COVID-19. Background on the study: The United States, Italy and Spain were the sources of the acute and convalescent COVID-19 samples. T cells, B-cell-depleted T cells, or PBMCs supplied cDNA or gDNA.

The repertoire was sequenced with immunoSEQ multiplex PCR; TCRdb's copy has only in-frame clones and lacks some. The sample consists of some 270,000 clones, approximately 84% of them appearing once. Germline V lookup: CDR1 GTSNPN, CDR2 SVGIG (reference sequence). V trimming: 3 bases; J trimming: 7 bases; junction bases outside the gene matches: 3. This CDR3 is built from 14 residues. The sample comprised peripheral blood. The sequence was obtained from a person in their 70s with COVID-19, enrolled during active disease. The rearrangement links TRBV30 to TRBJ2-2; the match to TRBD2 covers 12 bases. CDR3 coding DNA: TGTGCCTGGAGACTGGGACTAGCGGGCGGGGAGCTGTTTTTT. Translating it yields CAWRLGLAGGELFF.